This T cell receptor (beta chain) was obtained from a study of T cells in Graves' hyperthyroidism and ophthalmopathy. Overall study findings and caveats: The blood repertoire included most of the expanded thyroid clonotypes above 0.001.

Researchers took RNA transcripts and amplified the TCR beta CDR3 regions from them. In the first-round RT-PCR of the TCR CDR3, the HTBI primer set was used. Each CDR3 protein is one row after TCRdb ran MiXCR on the multiplex PCR reads. The sample comprises about 700,000 distinct CDR3 sequences, roughly 46% of which are singletons, and less than 9% rests with the top ten. This CDR3 is built from 14 residues. Germline lookup yields CDR1 SQVTM and CDR2 ANQGSEA. J was trimmed by 3 bases and V by 5 bases; bases with no gene match: 8. This clonotype is a singleton in its sample. Antigen: not known. Possible read error: a much larger clone is one base away.

The specimen sequenced was peripheral blood or thyroid tissue (not recorded which). The rearrangement joins TRBV29-1 to TRBJ2-7; 9 bases line up with TRBD2. The clonotype originates from an adult man with Graves' disease, either hyperthyroidism or ophthalmopathy (not recorded which). The CDR3 region is CSVSLGLASYEQYF. CDR3 DNA sequence: TGCAGCGTTAGTCTAGGACTAGCGAGCTACGAGCAGTACTTC.